The 12 T cell receptor beta chains in this list originate from one sample, sequenced in a study of OX40 agonist ivuxolimab in advanced cancers. Receptor libraries were prepared by the immunoSEQ multiplex PCR assay. The immuneACCESS repertoire file appears here via TCRdb, limited to in-frame rearrangements. These files lack a portion of the clones; in checked studies, under half of the deficit traces to unresolved V genes, and the cause of the others is not known. The sample data list some 37,000 clones, and approximately 78% of these were observed just once. The ten largest account for about 2% of the sample. Source: CD4+ or CD8+ T cells sorted from blood, taken in a trial of the OX40 agonist ivuxolimab. The receptors were gathered from an adult with an advanced solid tumor such as melanoma, head and neck, liver or kidney cancer.

This chain uses TRBV6-1 with TRBJ1-5; D perhaps matches TRBD1 (5 bases). CDR3 length equals 13 residues. Per the germline V gene, CDR1 is MNHNS and CDR2 is SASEGT. Trimming took 6 bases from V and 5 from J, leaving 11 bases between them. The CDR3 DNA sequence: TGTGCCAGCAGGGATGGGACTCATCAGCCCCAGCATTTT. Its protein is CASRDGTHQPQHF.

The chain employs TRBV7-2 and TRBJ2-7; D may be TRBD2 (7 bases). Germline V gene lookup returns CDR1 SGHTA and CDR2 FQGNSA. This CDR3 comprises 17 residues. Between the trimmed V and J ends, which lost 2 bases and 0 bases, there was a span of 17 bases. The CDR3, as DNA: TGTGCCAGCAGCTTAAAGGGGGGCGGGACTACCTCCTACGAGCAGTACTTC. Translating it yields CASSLKGGGTTSYEQYF.

This chain connects TRBV19 to TRBJ2-4, with 7 bases matching TRBD2. The CDR3 is 13 residues long. Germline CDR1 is LNHDA and CDR2 is SQIVND (reference sequence). With V trimmed by 7 bases and J by 7 bases, 7 bases remained unmatched. The CDR3 nucleotides read TGTGCCAGTATTGACCCCGGGGGGAACATTCAGTACTTC. Protein sequence: CASIDPGGNIQYF.

V is TRBV18 and J is TRBJ1-5; D remains unclear. The CDR3 is made up of 12 amino acids. CDR1 is KGHSH and CDR2 is LQKENI in the germline V gene. V was pared by 5 bases and J by 2 bases, with 4 bases between. The chain's CDR3 is CASSIGNQPQHF. CDR3 in DNA: TGTGCCAGCTCAATTGGCAATCAGCCCCAGCATTTT.

The chain employs TRBV19 and TRBJ1-6; D remains ambiguous. V was shortened by 1 base and J by 9 bases, with 10 bases between the two germline ends. The CDR3 has 14 residues. From germline, CDR1 is LNHDA and CDR2 SQIVND (reference sequence). The CDR3 protein is CASSIGGWASPLHF. CDR3 in DNA: TGTGCCAGTAGTATAGGGGGTTGGGCTTCACCCCTCCACTTT.

This rearrangement joins TRBV28 to TRBJ2-1; no clear D. The CDR3 is 11 residues long. V was cut by 4 bases and J by 11 bases, with 9 bases left in between. CDR1 MDHEN and CDR2 SYDVKM come from the germline V gene. The CDR3 coding sequence is TGTGCCAGCAGTTCTCGGCCCCAGCAGTTCTTC. It is translated as CASSSRPQQFF.

This chain uses TRBV9 with TRBJ2-5; 12 bases are shared with TRBD2. The V gene end was trimmed by 0 bases and the J gene end by 1 base; junction bases not matched to a gene: 4. The CDR3 has 17 residues. Germline CDR1 and CDR2: SGDLS and YYNGEE. The CDR3 region has the DNA TGTGCCAGCAGCGTAGGGCTAGCGGGGGGGATCCAAGAGACCCAGTACTTC. The encoded protein is CASSVGLAGGIQETQYF.

V is TRBV4-2 and J is TRBJ2-7, with 8 bases fitting TRBD2. Germline V lookup: CDR1 LGHNA, CDR2 YNFKEQ. This CDR3 is 18 amino acids long. After removal of 0 bases from V and 0 bases from J, the junction contained 10 bases not matched to a gene. For the CDR3, the DNA is TGTGCCAGCAGCCAAGAGGGAGCGGGGGCTTTCGGCTCCTACGAGCAGTACTTC. This encodes CASSQEGAGAFGSYEQYF.

The gene calls are TRBV10-3 and TRBJ2-7; 12 bases agree with TRBD2. The CDR3 covers 15 residues. Trimming took 6 bases from V and 4 from J; bases not matched to a gene: 7. CDR1 is ENHRY, CDR2 SYGVKD, per germline. CDR3 in DNA: TGTGCCATCAGGGAAGACGGACTAGCGGGATACGAGCAGTACTTC. This encodes CAIREDGLAGYEQYF.

This rearrangement joins TRBV21-1 to TRBJ2-2; the table names TRBD1, a call not compared with the DNA. TRBV21-1 is a listed pseudogene. This CDR3 has 19 amino acids. In DNA, the CDR3 is TGTGCCAGCAGCCCACAAAGGGGGCAGCCATGTTGTTGCACCGGGGAGCTGTTTTTT. Protein: CASSPQRGQPCCCTGELFF.

The V gene is TRBV11-3, the J gene TRBJ2-3; TRBD2 aligns across 8 bases. The J segment lost 4 bases and the V segment lost 3 bases, leaving 6 bases of the junction unmatched. The V gene's germline CDR1 is SGHNT and CDR2 YENEEA. The CDR3 length is 15 residues. CDR3 sequence (DNA): TGTGCCAGCAGCTTCGGCCTAGCGGGCCCAGATACGCAGTATTTT. This gives the protein CASSFGLAGPDTQYF.

The CDR3 sequence: CASSESGVGYGYTF. Written as DNA, the CDR3 is TGTGCCAGCAGTGAATCTGGGGTTGGCTATGGCTACACCTTC. V and J are TRBV25-1 and TRBJ1-2; no definite D call. Trimming took off 1 base at V and 4 bases at J, with 10 bases between the two ends. Germline CDR1 and CDR2: MGHDK and SYGVNS. The CDR3 runs 14 residues.